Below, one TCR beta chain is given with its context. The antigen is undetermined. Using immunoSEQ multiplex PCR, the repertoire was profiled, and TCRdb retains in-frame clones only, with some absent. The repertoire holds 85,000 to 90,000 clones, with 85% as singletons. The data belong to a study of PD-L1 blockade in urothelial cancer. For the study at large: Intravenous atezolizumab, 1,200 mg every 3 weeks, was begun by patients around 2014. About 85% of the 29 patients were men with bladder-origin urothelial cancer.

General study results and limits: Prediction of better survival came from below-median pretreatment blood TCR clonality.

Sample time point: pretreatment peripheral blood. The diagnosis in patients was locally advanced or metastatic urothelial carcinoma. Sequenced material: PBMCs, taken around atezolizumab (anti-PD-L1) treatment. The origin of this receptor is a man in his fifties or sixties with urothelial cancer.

The CDR3 bases are TGTGCAGCTGGGGGGGGACCTTTTGAAGCTTTCTTT. Its translation: CAAGGGPFEAFF. V and J are TRBV5-4 and TRBJ1-1, with a possible D match to TRBD1 (5 bases). Germline V lookup: CDR1 SGHNT, CDR2 YYREEE (reference sequence). The CDR3 runs to 12 residues.